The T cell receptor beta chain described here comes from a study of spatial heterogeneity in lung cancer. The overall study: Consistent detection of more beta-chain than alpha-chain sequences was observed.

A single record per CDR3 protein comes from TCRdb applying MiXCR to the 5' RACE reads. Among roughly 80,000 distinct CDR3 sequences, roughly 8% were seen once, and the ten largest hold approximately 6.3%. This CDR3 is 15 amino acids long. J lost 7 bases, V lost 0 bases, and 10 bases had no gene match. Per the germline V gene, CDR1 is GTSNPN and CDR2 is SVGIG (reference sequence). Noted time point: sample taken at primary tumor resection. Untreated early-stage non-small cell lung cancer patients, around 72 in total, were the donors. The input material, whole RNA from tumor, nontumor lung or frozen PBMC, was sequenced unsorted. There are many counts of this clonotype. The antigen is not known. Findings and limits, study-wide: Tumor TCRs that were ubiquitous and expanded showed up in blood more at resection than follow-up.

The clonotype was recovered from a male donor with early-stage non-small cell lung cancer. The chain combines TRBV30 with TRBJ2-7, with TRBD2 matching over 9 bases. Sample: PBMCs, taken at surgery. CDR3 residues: CAWSVRAGGSREQYF. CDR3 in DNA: TGTGCCTGGAGTGTACGAGCGGGAGGTTCTAGAGAGCAGTACTTC.